The rows below give T cell receptor beta chains drawn from one sample of a study of regulatory T cells in long-lasting Graves disease. TCRdb analysed the multiplex PCR reads with MiXCR anew, one entry per CDR3 protein. The sample has 400,000 to 500,000 distinct CDR3 sequences, about 15% seen once. This sample also belongs to another study, concerning T cells in Graves' hyperthyroidism and ophthalmopathy.

The specimen was peripheral blood mononuclear cells (PBMCs), collected at new diagnosis, from a patient treated with antithyroid drugs. These receptor sequences come from a woman aged 30 to 39 with Graves disease. Each CDR3 is given with its conserved first and last residue. A D gene is named only where the DNA matches it firmly. Expanded clones are given a class, and other clones once, few, many or no size at all.

d_call: NA
j_call: TRBJ2-1
v_call: TRBV9
clone_size: few
cdr3_aa: CASGRGPGVDNNEQFF
cdr3_nt: TGTGCCAGCGGGCGAGGTCCGGGAGTAGACAACAATGAGCAGTTCTTC

d_call: NA
j_call: TRBJ2-2
v_call: TRBV19
clone_size: few
cdr3_aa: CASSASGPKAGELFF
cdr3_nt: TGTGCCAGTAGTGCCTCGGGACCCAAGGCCGGGGAGCTGTTTTTT

d_call: NA
j_call: TRBJ2-7
v_call: TRBV18
clone_size: many
cdr3_aa: CASSPPTRVSEQYF
cdr3_nt: TGTGCCAGCTCACCACCGACCCGGGTATCCGAGCAGTACTTC

d_call: TRBD2
j_call: TRBJ2-1
v_call: TRBV12-5
clone_size: many
cdr3_aa: CASGTGTSGSNEQFF
cdr3_nt: TGTGCTAGTGGCACCGGGACTAGCGGGAGCAATGAGCAGTTCTTC

d_call: NA
j_call: TRBJ1-1
v_call: TRBV11-2
clone_size: NA
cdr3_aa: CASNFKVSSEAFF
cdr3_nt: TGTGCCAGCAACTTTAAGGTTAGCTCTGAAGCTTTCTTT

d_call: TRBD2
j_call: TRBJ2-3
v_call: TRBV2
clone_size: few
cdr3_aa: CASSSLGTSGSTDTQYF
cdr3_nt: TGTGCCAGCAGCTCCCTCGGGACTAGCGGATCCACAGATACGCAGTATTTT

d_call: NA
j_call: TRBJ1-1
v_call: TRBV28
clone_size: many
cdr3_aa: CASSPGWNTEAFF
cdr3_nt: TGTGCCAGCAGTCCCGGATGGAACACTGAAGCTTTCTTT

d_call: NA
j_call: TRBJ2-1
v_call: TRBV10-2
clone_size: NA
cdr3_aa: CAVQEGNNEQFF
cdr3_nt: TGCGCCGTCCAGGAGGGCAACAATGAGCAGTTCTTC

d_call: TRBD1
j_call: TRBJ1-2
v_call: TRBV7-9
clone_size: NA
cdr3_aa: CASSLGDREHYGYTF
cdr3_nt: TGTGCCAGCAGCTTGGGGGACAGGGAACACTATGGCTACACCTTC

d_call: TRBD1
j_call: TRBJ1-1
v_call: TRBV12-3/TRBV12-4
clone_size: few
cdr3_aa: CASGLTGLPEAFF
cdr3_nt: TGTGCCAGCGGATTGACAGGGTTGCCTGAAGCTTTCTTT

d_call: NA
j_call: TRBJ2-1
v_call: TRBV14
clone_size: few
cdr3_aa: CASSQRSYNEQFF
cdr3_nt: TGTGCCAGCAGCCAAAGGTCTTACAATGAGCAGTTCTTC

d_call: NA
j_call: TRBJ1-5
v_call: TRBV5-6
clone_size: few
cdr3_aa: CASSRRVRGNQPQHF
cdr3_nt: TGTGCCAGCAGCCGAAGGGTTAGAGGCAATCAGCCCCAGCATTTT

d_call: NA
j_call: TRBJ1-4
v_call: TRBV20-1
clone_size: NA
cdr3_aa: CSAFPRVGEKLFF
cdr3_nt: TGCAGTGCTTTTCCTAGGGTCGGCGAAAAACTGTTTTTT

d_call: NA
j_call: TRBJ2-1
v_call: TRBV20-1
clone_size: few
cdr3_aa: CSVTRDPSSYNEQFF
cdr3_nt: TGCAGTGTTACCCGGGACCCCAGCTCCTACAATGAGCAGTTCTTC

d_call: TRBD2
j_call: TRBJ2-3
v_call: TRBV29-1
clone_size: NA
cdr3_aa: CSVEELAGDTDTQYF
cdr3_nt: TGCAGCGTTGAAGAACTAGCGGGAGACACAGATACGCAGTATTTT

d_call: TRBD2
j_call: TRBJ2-7
v_call: TRBV20-1
clone_size: many
cdr3_aa: CSARDRVSGGYEQYF
cdr3_nt: TGCAGTGCTAGAGATCGGGTTAGCGGGGGCTACGAGCAGTACTTC

d_call: TRBD2
j_call: TRBJ2-1
v_call: TRBV12-3/TRBV12-4
clone_size: many
cdr3_aa: CASSLGSGFRANEQFF
cdr3_nt: TGTGCCAGCAGTTTAGGTAGCGGGTTCAGGGCCAATGAGCAGTTCTTC

d_call: NA
j_call: TRBJ2-4
v_call: TRBV20-1
clone_size: NA
cdr3_aa: CSASYVAKNIQYF
cdr3_nt: TGCAGTGCTAGTTACGTAGCCAAAAACATTCAGTACTTC

d_call: NA
j_call: TRBJ2-7
v_call: TRBV5-1
clone_size: many
cdr3_aa: CASSLELGQSYEQYF
cdr3_nt: TGCGCCAGCAGCTTGGAGCTCGGACAGTCCTACGAGCAGTACTTC

d_call: TRBD1
j_call: TRBJ2-7
v_call: TRBV20-1
clone_size: few
cdr3_aa: CSARGVVRTGGYEQYF
cdr3_nt: TGCAGTGCTAGGGGGGTCGTCAGGACAGGGGGGTACGAGCAGTACTTC

d_call: TRBD1
j_call: TRBJ2-5
v_call: TRBV5-4
clone_size: NA
cdr3_aa: CASSLEGQGKETQYF
cdr3_nt: TGTGCCAGCAGCTTGGAGGGACAGGGGAAAGAGACCCAGTACTTC

d_call: NA
j_call: TRBJ2-7
v_call: TRBV10-3
clone_size: few
cdr3_aa: CAIRKAGDHHYGQYF
cdr3_nt: TGTGCCATCAGGAAAGCAGGTGACCATCACTACGGGCAGTACTTC

d_call: TRBD1
j_call: TRBJ1-1
v_call: TRBV28
clone_size: many
cdr3_aa: CASSLWEEGGAIEAFF
cdr3_nt: TGTGCCAGCAGTTTATGGGAGGAAGGGGGCGCAATTGAAGCTTTCTTT

d_call: NA
j_call: TRBJ1-1
v_call: TRBV19
clone_size: NA
cdr3_aa: CASSIRAVNTEAFF
cdr3_nt: TGTGCCAGTAGTATACGGGCAGTGAACACTGAAGCTTTCTTT

d_call: TRBD1
j_call: TRBJ1-2
v_call: TRBV28
clone_size: many
cdr3_aa: CASRGAGTEDGYTF
cdr3_nt: TGTGCCAGCAGGGGAGCCGGGACAGAGGATGGCTACACCTTC

d_call: NA
j_call: TRBJ1-5
v_call: TRBV2
clone_size: many
cdr3_aa: CASSSEAGGSNQPQHF
cdr3_nt: TGTGCCAGCAGTTCGGAGGCAGGTGGAAGCAATCAGCCCCAGCATTTT

d_call: NA
j_call: TRBJ1-2
v_call: TRBV2
clone_size: many
cdr3_aa: CASGAEQLGYGYTF
cdr3_nt: TGTGCCAGCGGGGCCGAACAGTTAGGATATGGCTACACCTTC

d_call: NA
j_call: TRBJ1-2
v_call: TRBV19
clone_size: once
cdr3_aa: CASSIDPGPYGYTF
cdr3_nt: TGTGCCAGTAGTATAGATCCAGGGCCCTATGGCTACACCTTC

d_call: NA
j_call: TRBJ1-1
v_call: TRBV12-3/TRBV12-4
clone_size: many
cdr3_aa: CASSFPGGQNTEAFF
cdr3_nt: TGTGCCAGCAGTTTTCCGGGGGGCCAGAACACTGAAGCTTTCTTT

d_call: NA
j_call: TRBJ1-6
v_call: TRBV7-9
clone_size: NA
cdr3_aa: CASSLGGLNSPLHF
cdr3_nt: TGTGCCAGCAGCCTTGGTGGTCTAAATTCACCCCTCCACTTT

d_call: TRBD1
j_call: TRBJ1-3
v_call: TRBV14
clone_size: few
cdr3_aa: CASSQGGTGGPSGNTIYF
cdr3_nt: TGTGCCAGCAGCCAAGGGGGGACAGGGGGCCCCTCTGGAAACACCATATATTTT

d_call: TRBD1
j_call: TRBJ2-7
v_call: TRBV28
clone_size: NA
cdr3_aa: CASSPGTGVSPEQYF
cdr3_nt: TGTGCCAGCAGTCCCGGGACAGGGGTCTCTCCTGAGCAGTACTTC